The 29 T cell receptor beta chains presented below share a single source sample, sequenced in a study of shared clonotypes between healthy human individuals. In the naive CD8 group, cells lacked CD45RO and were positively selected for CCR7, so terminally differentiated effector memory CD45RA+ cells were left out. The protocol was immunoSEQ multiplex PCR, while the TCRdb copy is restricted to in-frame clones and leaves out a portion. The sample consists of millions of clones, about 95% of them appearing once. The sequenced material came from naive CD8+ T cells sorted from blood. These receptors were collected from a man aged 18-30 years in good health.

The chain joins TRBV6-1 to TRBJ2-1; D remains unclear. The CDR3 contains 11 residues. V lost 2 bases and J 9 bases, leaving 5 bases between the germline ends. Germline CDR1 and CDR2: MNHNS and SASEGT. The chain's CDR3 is CASSELGEQFF. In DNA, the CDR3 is TGTGCCAGCAGTGAACTAGGTGAGCAGTTCTTC.

CDR3 protein: CASSQDSGGNYGYTF. The CDR3 DNA reads TGCGCCAGCAGCCAAGACTCGGGCGGCAACTATGGCTACACCTTC. The chain recombines TRBV4-3 with TRBJ1-2; D is unresolved. This CDR3 region has 15 residues. V shed 0 bases and J shed 2 bases, with 10 bases lying between them. Germline-derived CDR1 and CDR2 are LGHNA and YSLEER.

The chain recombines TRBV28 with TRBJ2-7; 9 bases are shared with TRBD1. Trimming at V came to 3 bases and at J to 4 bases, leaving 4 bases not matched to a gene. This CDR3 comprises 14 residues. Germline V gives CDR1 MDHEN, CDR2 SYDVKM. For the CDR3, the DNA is TGTGCCAGCAGTTTTGGGACAGGGTGGTACGAGCAGTACTTC. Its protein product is CASSFGTGWYEQYF.

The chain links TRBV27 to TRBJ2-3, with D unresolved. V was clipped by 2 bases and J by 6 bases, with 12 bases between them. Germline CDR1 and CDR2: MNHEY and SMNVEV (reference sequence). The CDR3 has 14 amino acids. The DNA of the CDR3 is TGTGCCAGCAGTTTAAAACCCCTAGGGGATACGCAGTATTTT. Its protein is CASSLKPLGDTQYF.

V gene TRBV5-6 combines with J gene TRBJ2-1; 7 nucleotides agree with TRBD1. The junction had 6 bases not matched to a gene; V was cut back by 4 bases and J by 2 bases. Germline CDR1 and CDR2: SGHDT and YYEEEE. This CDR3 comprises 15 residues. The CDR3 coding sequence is TGTGCCAGCAGCGCCCTGACAGGGCCCTACAATGAGCAGTTCTTC. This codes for CASSALTGPYNEQFF.

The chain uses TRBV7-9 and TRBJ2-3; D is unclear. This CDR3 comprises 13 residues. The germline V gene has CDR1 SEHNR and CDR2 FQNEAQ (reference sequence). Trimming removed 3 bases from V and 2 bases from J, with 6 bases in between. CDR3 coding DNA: TGTGCCAGCAGCTTCTCTGACACAGATACGCAGTATTTT. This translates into CASSFSDTDTQYF.

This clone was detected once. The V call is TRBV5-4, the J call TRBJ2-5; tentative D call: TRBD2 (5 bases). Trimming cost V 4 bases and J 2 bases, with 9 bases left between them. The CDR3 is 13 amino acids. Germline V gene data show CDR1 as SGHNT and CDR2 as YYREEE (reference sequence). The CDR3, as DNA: TGTGCCAGCAGCGTGGACTCACAAGAGACCCAGTACTTC. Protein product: CASSVDSQETQYF.

The CDR3 loop reads CASNGTENTGELFF. The DNA of the CDR3 is TGTGCCAGCAACGGGACAGAGAACACCGGGGAGCTGTTTTTT. This chain joins TRBV7-9 and TRBJ2-2; 7 bases match TRBD1. J lost 1 base, V lost 7 bases, and 3 bases had no gene match. Germline V gives CDR1 SEHNR, CDR2 FQNEAQ (reference sequence). This CDR3 comprises 14 residues.

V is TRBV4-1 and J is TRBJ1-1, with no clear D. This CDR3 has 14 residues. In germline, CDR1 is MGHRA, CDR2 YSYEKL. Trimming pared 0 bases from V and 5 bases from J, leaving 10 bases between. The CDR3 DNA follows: TGCGCCAGCAGCCAAGAGGACGGAAGAACTGAAGCTTTCTTT. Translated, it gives CASSQEDGRTEAFF.

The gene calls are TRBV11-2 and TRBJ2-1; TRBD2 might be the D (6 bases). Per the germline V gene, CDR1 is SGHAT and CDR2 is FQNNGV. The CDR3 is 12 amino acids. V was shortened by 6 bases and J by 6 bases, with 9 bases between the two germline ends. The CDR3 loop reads CASSSSVNEQFF. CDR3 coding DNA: TGTGCCAGCAGTTCTAGCGTCAATGAGCAGTTCTTC.

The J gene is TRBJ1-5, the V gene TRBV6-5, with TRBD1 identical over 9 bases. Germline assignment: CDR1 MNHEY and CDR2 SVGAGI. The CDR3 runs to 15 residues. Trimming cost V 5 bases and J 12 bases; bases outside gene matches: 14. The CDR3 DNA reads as TGTGCCAGCAGTCCGAGACAGGGGGAATCAAGGCTCCAGCATTTT. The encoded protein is CASSPRQGESRLQHF.

The CDR3 region has the DNA TGTGCCAGCAGTTTAGCGAGGGGCCTCCTGCCTAATGAGCAGTTCTTC. Its protein is CASSLARGLLPNEQFF. This chain links TRBV28 with TRBJ2-1, with D perhaps matching TRBD1 or TRBD2 (5 bases each). The length of the CDR3 is 16 residues. Trimming cost V 2 bases and J 7 bases, with 18 bases left between them. Germline CDR1 MDHEN, CDR2 SYDVKM.

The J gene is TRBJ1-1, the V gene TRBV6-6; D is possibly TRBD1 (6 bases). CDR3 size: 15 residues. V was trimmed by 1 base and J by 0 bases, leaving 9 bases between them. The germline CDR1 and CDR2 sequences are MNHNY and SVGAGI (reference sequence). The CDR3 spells CASSYFTGLNTEAFF. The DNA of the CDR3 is TGTGCCAGCAGTTACTTTACAGGGCTGAACACTGAAGCTTTCTTT.

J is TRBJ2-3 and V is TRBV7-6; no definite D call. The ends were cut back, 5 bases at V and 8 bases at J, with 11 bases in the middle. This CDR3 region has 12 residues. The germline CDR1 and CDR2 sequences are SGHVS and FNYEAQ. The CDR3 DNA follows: TGTGCCAGCAGCGACTTAGAGCGTACGCAGTATTTT. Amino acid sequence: CASSDLERTQYF. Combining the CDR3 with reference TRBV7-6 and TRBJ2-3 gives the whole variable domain GAGVSQSPRYKVTKRGQDVALRCDPISGHVSLYWYRQALGQGPEFLTYFNYEAQQDKSGLPNDRFSAERPEGSISTLTIQRTEQRDSAMYRCASSDLERTQYFGPGTRLTVL.

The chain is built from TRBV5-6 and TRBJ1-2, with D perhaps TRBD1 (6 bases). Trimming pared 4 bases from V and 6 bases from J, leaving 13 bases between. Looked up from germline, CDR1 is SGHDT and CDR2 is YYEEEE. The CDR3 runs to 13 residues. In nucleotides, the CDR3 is TGTGCCAGCAGCATCCAGGGGATCAATGGCTACACCTTC. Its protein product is CASSIQGINGYTF.

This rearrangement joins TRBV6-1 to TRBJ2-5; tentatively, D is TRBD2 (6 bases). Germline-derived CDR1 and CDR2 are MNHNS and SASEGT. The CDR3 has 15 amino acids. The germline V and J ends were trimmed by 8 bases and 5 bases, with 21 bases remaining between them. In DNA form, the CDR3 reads TGTGCCAGCGGCATTGGCATGGGCCGGGGGGAGACCCAGTACTTC. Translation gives CASGIGMGRGETQYF.

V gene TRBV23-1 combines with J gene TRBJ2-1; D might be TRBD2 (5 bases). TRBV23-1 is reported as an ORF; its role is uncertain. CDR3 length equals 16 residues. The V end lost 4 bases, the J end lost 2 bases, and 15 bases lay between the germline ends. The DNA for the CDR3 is TGCGCCAGCAGTCTAGCGATCCTACCTGCCTACAATGAGCAGTTCTTC. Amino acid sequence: CASSLAILPAYNEQFF.

CDR3 nucleotides: TGCGCCAGCAGCGTGTTGGGGGCCTACAGGGGTAGGGCGGGCTACACCTTC. Translating gives CASSVLGAYRGRAGYTF. The chain has TRBV5-1 and TRBJ1-2, with 7 nucleotides matching TRBD1. V shed 4 bases and J 8 bases; nucleotides not matched to a gene: 20. There are 17 residues in the CDR3. Germline V gene sequence: CDR1 SGHRS, CDR2 YFSETQ.

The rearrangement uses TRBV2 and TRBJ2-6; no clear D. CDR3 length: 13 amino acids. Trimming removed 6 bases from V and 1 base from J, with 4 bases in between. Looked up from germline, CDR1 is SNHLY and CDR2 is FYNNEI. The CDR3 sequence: CASRASGANVLTF. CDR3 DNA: TGTGCCAGCAGGGCATCTGGGGCCAACGTCCTGACTTTC.

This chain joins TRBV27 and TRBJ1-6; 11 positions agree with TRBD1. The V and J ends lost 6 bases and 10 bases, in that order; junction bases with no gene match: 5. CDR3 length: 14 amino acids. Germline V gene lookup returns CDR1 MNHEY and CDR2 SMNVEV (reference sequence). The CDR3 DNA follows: TGTGCCAGCAGAGGACAGGGGGCGCCGTCACCCCTCCACTTT. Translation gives CASRGQGAPSPLHF.

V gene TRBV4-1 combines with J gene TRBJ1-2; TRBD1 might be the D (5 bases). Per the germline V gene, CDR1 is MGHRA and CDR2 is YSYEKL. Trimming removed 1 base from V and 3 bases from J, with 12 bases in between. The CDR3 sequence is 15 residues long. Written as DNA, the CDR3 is TGCGCCAGCAGCCAAGGCAGGGAAGGTGACTATGGCTACACCTTC. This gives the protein CASSQGREGDYGYTF.

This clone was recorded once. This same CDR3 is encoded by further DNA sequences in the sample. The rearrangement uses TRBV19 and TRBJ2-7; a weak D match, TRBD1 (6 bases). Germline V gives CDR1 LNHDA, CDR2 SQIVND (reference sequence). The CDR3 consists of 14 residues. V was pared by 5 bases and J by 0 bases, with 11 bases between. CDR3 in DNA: TGTGCCAGTAGTCTCACAGGGAGCTCCTACGAGCAGTACTTC. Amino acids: CASSLTGSSYEQYF. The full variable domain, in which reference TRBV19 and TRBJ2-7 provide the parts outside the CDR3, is DGGITQSPKYLFRKEGQNVTLSCEQNLNHDAMYWYRQDPGQGLRLIYYSQIVNDFQKGDIAEGYSVSREKKESFPLTVTSAQKNPTAFYLCASSLTGSSYEQYFGPGTRLTVT.

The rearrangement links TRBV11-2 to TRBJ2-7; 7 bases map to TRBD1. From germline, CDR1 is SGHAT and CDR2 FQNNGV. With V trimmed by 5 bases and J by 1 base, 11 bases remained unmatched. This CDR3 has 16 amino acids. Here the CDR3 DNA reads TGTGCCAGCAGCGAAATACCGGGACAGTCATCCTACGAGCAGTACTTC. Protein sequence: CASSEIPGQSSYEQYF.

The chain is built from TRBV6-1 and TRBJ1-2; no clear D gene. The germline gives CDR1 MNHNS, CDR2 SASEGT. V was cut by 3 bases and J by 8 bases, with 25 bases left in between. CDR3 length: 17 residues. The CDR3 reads CASSDPLGRERSLGYTF. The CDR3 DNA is TGTGCCAGCAGTGACCCCCTGGGGAGGGAAAGGAGTCTCGGCTACACCTTC.

The DNA for the CDR3 is TGTGCCAGCAGCATAGCCTACACCGGGACAGGGGACCCCTGGGAGCAGTACTTC. It yields the protein CASSIAYTGTGDPWEQYF. The V call is TRBV27, the J call TRBJ2-7; 10 bases are a match to TRBD1. The CDR3 consists of 18 residues. The junction had 21 bases not matched to a gene; V was cut back by 6 bases and J by 7 bases. The germline V gene has CDR1 MNHEY and CDR2 SMNVEV (reference sequence).

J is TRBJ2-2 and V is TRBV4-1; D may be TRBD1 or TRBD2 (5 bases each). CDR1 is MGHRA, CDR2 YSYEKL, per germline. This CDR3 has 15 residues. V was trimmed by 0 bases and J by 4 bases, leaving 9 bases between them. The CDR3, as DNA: TGCGCCAGCAGCCAAGAAACCGGGGCCACCGGGGAGCTGTTTTTT. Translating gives CASSQETGATGELFF.

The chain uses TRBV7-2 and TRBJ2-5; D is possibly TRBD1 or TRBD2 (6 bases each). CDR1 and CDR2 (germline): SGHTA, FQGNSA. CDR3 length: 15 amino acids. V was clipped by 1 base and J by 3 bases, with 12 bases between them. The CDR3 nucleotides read TGTGCCAGCAGCTTAGGAGGGGGGACCGAAGAGACCCAGTACTTC. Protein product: CASSLGGGTEETQYF.

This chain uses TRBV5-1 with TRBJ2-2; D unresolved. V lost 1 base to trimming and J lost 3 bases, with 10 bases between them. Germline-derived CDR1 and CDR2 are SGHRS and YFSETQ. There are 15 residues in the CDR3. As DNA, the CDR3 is TGCGCCAGCAGCTTGTTGGGGTTGGACACCGGGGAGCTGTTTTTT. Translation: CASSLLGLDTGELFF. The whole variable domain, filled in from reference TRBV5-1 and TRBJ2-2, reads KAGVTQTPRYLIKTRGQQVTLSCSPISGHRSVSWYQQTPGQGLQFLFEYFSETQRNKGNFPGRFSGRQFSNSRSEMNVSTLELGDSALYLCASSLLGLDTGELFFGEGSRLTVL.

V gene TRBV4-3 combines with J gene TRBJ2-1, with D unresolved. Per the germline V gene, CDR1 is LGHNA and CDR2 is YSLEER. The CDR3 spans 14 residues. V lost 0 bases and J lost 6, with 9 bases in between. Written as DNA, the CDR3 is TGCGCCAGCAGCCAAGACCTTTTAATCAATGAGCAGTTCTTC. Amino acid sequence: CASSQDLLINEQFF.